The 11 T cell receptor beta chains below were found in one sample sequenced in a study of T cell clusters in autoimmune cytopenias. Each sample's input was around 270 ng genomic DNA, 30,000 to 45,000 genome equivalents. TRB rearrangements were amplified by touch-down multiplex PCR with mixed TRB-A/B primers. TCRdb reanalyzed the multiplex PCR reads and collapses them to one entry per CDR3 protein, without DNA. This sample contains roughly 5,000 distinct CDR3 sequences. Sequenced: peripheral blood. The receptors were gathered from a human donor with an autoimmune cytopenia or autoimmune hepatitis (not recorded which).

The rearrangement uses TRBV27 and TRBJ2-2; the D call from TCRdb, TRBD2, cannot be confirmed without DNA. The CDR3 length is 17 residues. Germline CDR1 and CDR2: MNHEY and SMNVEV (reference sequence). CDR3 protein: CASSRLAGGPNTGELFF.

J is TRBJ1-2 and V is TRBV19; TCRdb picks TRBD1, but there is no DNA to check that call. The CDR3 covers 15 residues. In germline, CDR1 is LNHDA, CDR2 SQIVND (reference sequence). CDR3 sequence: CASTQRGTSNYGYTF.

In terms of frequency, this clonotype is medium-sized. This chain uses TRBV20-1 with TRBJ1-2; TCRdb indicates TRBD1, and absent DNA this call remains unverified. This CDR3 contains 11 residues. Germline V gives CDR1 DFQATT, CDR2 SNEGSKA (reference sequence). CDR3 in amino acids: CSAPGVYGYTF.

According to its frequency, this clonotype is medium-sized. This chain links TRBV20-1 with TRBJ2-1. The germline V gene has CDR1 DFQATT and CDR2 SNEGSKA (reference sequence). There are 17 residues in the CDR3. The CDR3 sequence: CSARDQFQYISSNEQFF.

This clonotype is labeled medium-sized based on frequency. CDR3 in amino acids: CASSRFGNGAYEQYF. The V call is TRBV27, the J call TRBJ2-7. This CDR3 comprises 15 residues. The germline V gene has CDR1 MNHEY and CDR2 SMNVEV (reference sequence).

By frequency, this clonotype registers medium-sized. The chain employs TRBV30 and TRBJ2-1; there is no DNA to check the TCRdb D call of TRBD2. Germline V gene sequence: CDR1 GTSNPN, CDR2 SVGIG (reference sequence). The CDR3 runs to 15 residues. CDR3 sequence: CAWSVGTSVEDEQFF.

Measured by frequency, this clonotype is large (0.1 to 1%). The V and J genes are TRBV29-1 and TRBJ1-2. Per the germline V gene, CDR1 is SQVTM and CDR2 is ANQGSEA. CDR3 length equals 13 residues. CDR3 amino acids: CSVDREGIGGYTF.

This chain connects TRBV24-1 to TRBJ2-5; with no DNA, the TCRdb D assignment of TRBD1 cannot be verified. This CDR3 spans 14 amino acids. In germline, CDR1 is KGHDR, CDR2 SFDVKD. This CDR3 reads CATSDPGSEETQYF.

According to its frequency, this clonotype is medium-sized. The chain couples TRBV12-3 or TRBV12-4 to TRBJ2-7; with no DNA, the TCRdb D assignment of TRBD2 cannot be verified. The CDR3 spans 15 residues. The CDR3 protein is CASRGLAGGIYEQYF.

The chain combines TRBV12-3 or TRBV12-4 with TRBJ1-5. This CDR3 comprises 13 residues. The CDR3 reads CASSFQDDQPQHF.

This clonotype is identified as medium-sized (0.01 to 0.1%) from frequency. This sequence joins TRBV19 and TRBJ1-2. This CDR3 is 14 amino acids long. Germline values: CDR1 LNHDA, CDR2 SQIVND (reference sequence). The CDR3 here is CASRRGVPGGVYTF. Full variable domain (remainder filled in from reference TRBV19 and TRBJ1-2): DGGITQSPKYLFRKEGQNVTLSCEQNLNHDAMYWYRQDPGQGLRLIYYSQIVNDFQKGDIAEGYSVSREKKESFPLTVTSAQKNPTAFYLCASRRGVPGGVYTFGSGTRLTVV.